The rows below give T cell receptor beta chains drawn from one sample of a study of tumor-infiltrating lymphocytes in primary liver carcinoma. TCRdb itself ran the multiplex PCR reads through MiXCR, one entry per CDR3 protein. The data show approximately 330,000 distinct CDR3 sequences, approximately 65% seen once. What was sequenced was peripheral blood. These receptors all come from a man between 35 and 55 years old with primary liver carcinoma and hepatitis B virus infection. CDR3s include the opening cysteine and the closing phenylalanine or tryptophan. Fields, in order: J gene, V gene, CDR3 protein.

j_call: TRBJ2-5; v_call: TRBV6-2/TRBV6-3; cdr3_aa: CASGPGTSRETQYF
j_call: TRBJ2-5; v_call: TRBV24-1; cdr3_aa: CVTSDLTGTGKETQYF
j_call: TRBJ2-1; v_call: TRBV11-1; cdr3_aa: CVSSLFGRGYNEQFF
j_call: TRBJ2-1; v_call: TRBV11-2; cdr3_aa: CANSARTGMPVEQFF
j_call: TRBJ2-3; v_call: TRBV11-2; cdr3_aa: CVSSLLASGVADTQYF
j_call: TRBJ2-1; v_call: TRBV10-3; cdr3_aa: CAISERTSGDNEWFF
j_call: TRBJ1-2; v_call: TRBV11-2; cdr3_aa: CASSLTSRRDRGTGGYTF
j_call: TRBJ2-7; v_call: TRBV4-1; cdr3_aa: CASSQGSVVVYEQYF
j_call: TRBJ2-7; v_call: TRBV29-1; cdr3_aa: CSVESGREEGQYF
j_call: TRBJ2-7; v_call: TRBV20-1; cdr3_aa: CSARDDRLYF
j_call: TRBJ1-1; v_call: TRBV4-1; cdr3_aa: CASSHLRPDRNTEAFF
j_call: TRBJ1-6; v_call: TRBV6-2/TRBV6-3; cdr3_aa: CASSPGFGSYNSPLHF
j_call: TRBJ2-2; v_call: TRBV4-1; cdr3_aa: CASSQALYMSGELFF
j_call: TRBJ1-4; v_call: TRBV5-1; cdr3_aa: CASSLEGGGMRKLFF
j_call: TRBJ2-3; v_call: TRBV11-2; cdr3_aa: CASTQQRPSTATQYF
j_call: TRBJ2-5; v_call: TRBV2; cdr3_aa: CASKGGPETQYF
j_call: TRBJ2-5; v_call: TRBV11-2; cdr3_aa: CDSSLRPGQGEETQYF
j_call: TRBJ2-7; v_call: TRBV6-1; cdr3_aa: CASRRPGRTYEQYF
j_call: TRBJ1-5; v_call: TRBV10-3; cdr3_aa: CAISEPVGSLVHQPQHF
j_call: TRBJ1-2; v_call: TRBV6-5; cdr3_aa: CASSWGGNYGYTF
j_call: TRBJ2-7; v_call: TRBV5-4; cdr3_aa: CASSSRTGVSGEQYF
j_call: TRBJ2-5; v_call: TRBV11-2; cdr3_aa: CAGSIGSMGLVQQETQYF
j_call: TRBJ2-1; v_call: TRBV10-1; cdr3_aa: CASSTGAGAGANEQFF
j_call: TRBJ1-3; v_call: TRBV10-3; cdr3_aa: CAIRERESVSGNTIYF
j_call: TRBJ2-1; v_call: TRBV12-3/TRBV12-4; cdr3_aa: CASSAVAGVDNEQFF
j_call: TRBJ2-7; v_call: TRBV29-1; cdr3_aa: CSVAENRQNPYEQYF
j_call: TRBJ1-2; v_call: TRBV11-2; cdr3_aa: CASSPDSTYGYTF
j_call: TRBJ2-1; v_call: TRBV11-3; cdr3_aa: CANSPSVQRRQFF
j_call: TRBJ2-3; v_call: TRBV5-4; cdr3_aa: CASSPRLSGGRWMDTQYF
j_call: TRBJ2-7; v_call: TRBV11-2; cdr3_aa: CASSLAGLAVSSYEQYF
j_call: TRBJ1-5; v_call: TRBV5-1; cdr3_aa: CASSLEGWGNQPQHF
j_call: TRBJ2-2; v_call: TRBV6-1; cdr3_aa: CASSFLTNTGELFF
j_call: TRBJ2-2; v_call: TRBV6-6; cdr3_aa: CASSSGPNTGELFF
j_call: TRBJ2-5; v_call: TRBV10-3; cdr3_aa: CAISGGRAETQYF
j_call: TRBJ2-7; v_call: TRBV11-2; cdr3_aa: CASSLVASTCGQYF
j_call: TRBJ2-7; v_call: TRBV12-3/TRBV12-4; cdr3_aa: CASRSEGAYEQYF
j_call: TRBJ2-3; v_call: TRBV4-1; cdr3_aa: CASSQGGKGTDTQYF
j_call: TRBJ1-1; v_call: TRBV10-3; cdr3_aa: CAIKSWVMNTEAFF
j_call: TRBJ2-1; v_call: TRBV12-3/TRBV12-4; cdr3_aa: CASTSVQGVLEFHNEQFF
j_call: TRBJ1-5; v_call: TRBV11-2; cdr3_aa: CDSSFAGNQPHHF
j_call: TRBJ2-3; v_call: TRBV10-3; cdr3_aa: CAITYEGTEEYF
j_call: TRBJ1-6; v_call: TRBV5-1; cdr3_aa: CASRGGRGDSPLHF
j_call: TRBJ2-7; v_call: TRBV11-2; cdr3_aa: CVSSSALAGVQGQQYF
j_call: TRBJ2-7; v_call: TRBV6-1; cdr3_aa: CASSELRTSGAQYF
j_call: TRBJ2-3; v_call: TRBV11-2; cdr3_aa: CASSLSGIDMQYF
j_call: TRBJ2-2; v_call: TRBV12-3/TRBV12-4; cdr3_aa: CASSLAQGTNTGELFF
j_call: TRBJ2-4; v_call: TRBV12-3/TRBV12-4; cdr3_aa: CASRPGGQVDIRYF
j_call: TRBJ2-1; v_call: TRBV11-1; cdr3_aa: CASSASGNHKEQFF
j_call: TRBJ2-5; v_call: TRBV5-6; cdr3_aa: CANSRDFQETQYF
j_call: TRBJ2-7; v_call: TRBV12-3/TRBV12-4; cdr3_aa: CASRTSGSYERYF
j_call: TRBJ2-2; v_call: TRBV5-1; cdr3_aa: CASSLGTSATGELFF
j_call: TRBJ2-5; v_call: TRBV7-8; cdr3_aa: CASSLGLRETQYF
j_call: TRBJ1-1; v_call: TRBV6-1; cdr3_aa: CASSARQGNTEAFF
j_call: TRBJ2-2; v_call: TRBV11-2; cdr3_aa: CASSSPLRGARELFF
j_call: TRBJ1-1; v_call: TRBV11-2; cdr3_aa: CASSAQIVNTEAFF
j_call: TRBJ2-5; v_call: TRBV4-1; cdr3_aa: CASSHKRGTSGPDLRQETQHF
j_call: TRBJ2-7; v_call: TRBV12-3/TRBV12-4; cdr3_aa: CASRKGTSGSYEQYF